The text below deals with one T cell receptor (beta chain). The data stem from a study of blood T cell repertoires in COVID-19. Looking at the study overall: From the United States, Italy and Spain came samples of acute and convalescent COVID-19. Nucleic acid was either cDNA or gDNA, and it came from T cells, B-cell-depleted T cells, or PBMCs.

Original analysis: Reference gene primer amplification gave nucleated cell count estimates. Clones were sequenced by immunoSEQ multiplex PCR, and TCRdb holds only the in-frame ones, with some missing. The DNA was the basis for D and trimming; V, J and clone size are from that table. The sample includes more than 75,000 clones, under 85% of them seen just once. Trimming stripped 4 bases from V and 7 bases from J, with 16 bases between. There are 14 residues in the CDR3. The V gene's germline CDR1 is MRHNA and CDR2 SNTAGT. The chain couples TRBV6-4 to TRBJ1-1; a weak D match, TRBD1 (6 bases). The sequence was obtained from a human donor in a cohort sampled during active COVID-19. Specimen: peripheral blood. CDR3 region: CASSVQGGVGEAFF. For the CDR3, the DNA is TGTGCCAGCAGTGTTCAAGGGGGTGTAGGTGAAGCTTTCTTT.